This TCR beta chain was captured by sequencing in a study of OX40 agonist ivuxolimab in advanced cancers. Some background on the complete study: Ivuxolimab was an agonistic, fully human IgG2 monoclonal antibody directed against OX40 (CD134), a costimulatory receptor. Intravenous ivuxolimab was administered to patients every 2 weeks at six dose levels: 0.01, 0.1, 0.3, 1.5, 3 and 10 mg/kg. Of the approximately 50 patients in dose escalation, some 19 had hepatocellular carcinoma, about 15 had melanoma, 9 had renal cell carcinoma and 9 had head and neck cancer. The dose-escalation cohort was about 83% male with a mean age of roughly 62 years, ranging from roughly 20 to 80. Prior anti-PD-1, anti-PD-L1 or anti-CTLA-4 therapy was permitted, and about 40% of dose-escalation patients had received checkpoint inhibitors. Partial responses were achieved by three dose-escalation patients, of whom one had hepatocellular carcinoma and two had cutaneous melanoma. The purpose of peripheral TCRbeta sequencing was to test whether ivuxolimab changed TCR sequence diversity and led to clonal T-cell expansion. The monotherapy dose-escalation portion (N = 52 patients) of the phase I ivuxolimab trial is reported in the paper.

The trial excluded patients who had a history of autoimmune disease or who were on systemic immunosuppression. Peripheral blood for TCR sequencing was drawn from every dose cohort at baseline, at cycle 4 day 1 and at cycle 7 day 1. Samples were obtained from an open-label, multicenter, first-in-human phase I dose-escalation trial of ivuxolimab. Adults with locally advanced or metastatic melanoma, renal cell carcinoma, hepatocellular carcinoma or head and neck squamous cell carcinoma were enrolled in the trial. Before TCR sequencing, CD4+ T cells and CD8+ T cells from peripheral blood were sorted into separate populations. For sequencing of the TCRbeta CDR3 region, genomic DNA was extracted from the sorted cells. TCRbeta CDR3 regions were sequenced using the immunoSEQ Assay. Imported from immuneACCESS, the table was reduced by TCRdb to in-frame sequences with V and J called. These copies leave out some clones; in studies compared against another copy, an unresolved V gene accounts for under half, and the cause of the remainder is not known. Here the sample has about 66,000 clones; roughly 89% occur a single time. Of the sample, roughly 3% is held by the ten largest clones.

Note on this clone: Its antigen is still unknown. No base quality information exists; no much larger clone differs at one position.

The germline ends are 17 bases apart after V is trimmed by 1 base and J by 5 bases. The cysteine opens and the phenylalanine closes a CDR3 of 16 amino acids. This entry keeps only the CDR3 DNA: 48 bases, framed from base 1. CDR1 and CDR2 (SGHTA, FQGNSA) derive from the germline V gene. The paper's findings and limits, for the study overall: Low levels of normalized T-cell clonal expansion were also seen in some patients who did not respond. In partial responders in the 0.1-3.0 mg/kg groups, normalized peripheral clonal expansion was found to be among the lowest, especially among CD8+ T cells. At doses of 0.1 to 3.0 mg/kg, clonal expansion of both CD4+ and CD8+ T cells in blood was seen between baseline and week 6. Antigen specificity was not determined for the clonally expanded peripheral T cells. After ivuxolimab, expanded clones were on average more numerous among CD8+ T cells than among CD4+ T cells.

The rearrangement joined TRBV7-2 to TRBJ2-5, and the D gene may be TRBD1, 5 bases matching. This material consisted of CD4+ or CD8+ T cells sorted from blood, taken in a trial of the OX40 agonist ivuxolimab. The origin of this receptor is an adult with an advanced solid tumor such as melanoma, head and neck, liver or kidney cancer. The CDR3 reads CASSLVQGYRKETQYF. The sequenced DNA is TGTGCCAGCAGCTTAGTCCAGGGCTACCGCAAGGAGACCCAGTACTTC.